The 10 T cell receptor beta chains given below trace back to one sample, sequenced in a study of blood T cell repertoires in COVID-19. Measured with immunoSEQ multiplex PCR; TCRdb has only the in-frame clones, and not every one. The sample has 95,000 to 150,000 clones; around 80% are singletons. The specimen was peripheral blood. The receptors originated from a man between 60 and 70 years old with active or convalescent COVID-19.

The chain has TRBV7-9 and TRBJ2-3; D not resolved. Per germline, CDR1 SEHNR and CDR2 FQNEAQ (reference sequence). Trimming shortened V by 8 bases and J by 0 bases, and 12 bases separated the two germline ends. The CDR3 sequence is 14 residues long. Here the CDR3 reads CASATEISTDTQYF. In nucleotides, the CDR3 is TGTGCCAGCGCCACGGAGATCAGCACAGATACGCAGTATTTT.

The J gene is TRBJ1-4, the V gene TRBV6-6, with D tentatively TRBD1 (5 bases). The germline V gene encodes CDR1 MNHNY and CDR2 SVGAGI (reference sequence). The CDR3 covers 14 residues. Between the trimmed V and J ends, which lost 6 bases and 8 bases, there was a span of 16 bases. The CDR3 region is CASRAGQVAEKLFF. The CDR3 bases are TGTGCCAGCAGGGCAGGACAAGTCGCAGAAAAACTGTTTTTT.

The chain carries TRBV7-3 and TRBJ1-2; 10 bases map to TRBD1. Germline values: CDR1 SGHTA, CDR2 FQGTGA. The CDR3 totals 14 residues. Trimming at V came to 5 bases and at J to 8 bases, leaving 8 bases not matched to a gene. For the CDR3, the DNA is TGTGCCAGCAGCCAGGGACAGGGGACAAGGGGCTACACCTTC. It is translated as CASSQGQGTRGYTF.

V and J are TRBV24-1 and TRBJ2-1, with D hard to call. This CDR3 comprises 12 residues. The V end lost 6 bases, the J end lost 4 bases, and 6 bases lay between the germline ends. Germline V gene data show CDR1 as KGHDR and CDR2 as SFDVKD. Here the CDR3 DNA reads TGTGCCACCAGTTCTCTGTACAATGAGCAGTTCTTC. Encoded protein: CATSSLYNEQFF.

This CDR3 reads CASGDRVSSMEEKLFF. As DNA, the CDR3 is TGTGCCAGCGGGGACAGGGTTAGTTCAATGGAGGAAAAACTGTTTTTT. The chain employs TRBV19 and TRBJ1-4, with 9 bases fitting TRBD1. There are 16 residues in the CDR3. The germline V gene encodes CDR1 LNHDA and CDR2 SQIVND (reference sequence). The V gene end was trimmed by 9 bases and the J gene end by 8 bases; junction bases not matched to a gene: 16.

The chain couples TRBV6-2 or TRBV6-3 to TRBJ1-5; TRBD1 matches at 8 bases. Germline CDR1 reads MNHEY; CDR2 reads SVGEGT. This CDR3 region has 15 residues. J gave up 4 bases and V 5 bases, and 7 bases lay outside the gene matches. The CDR3 bases are TGTGCCAGCAGTGGCAGGGGGCTAAATAATCAGCCCCAGCATTTT. Amino acids: CASSGRGLNNQPQHF.

On this clone itself: A much larger clonotype is one base distant, so this may be a read error. The chain is built from TRBV10-1 and TRBJ2-7, with 11 bases aligning to TRBD2. Germline CDR1 and CDR2: WNHNN and SYGVQD (reference sequence). After removal of 8 bases from V and 0 bases from J, the junction contained 9 bases not matched to a gene. CDR3 size: 16 residues. The CDR3 here is CASCGGGLAVSYEQYF. CDR3 bases: TGCGCCAGCTGTGGGGGGGGACTAGCGGTCTCCTACGAGCAGTACTTC.

The chain has TRBV29-1 and TRBJ2-7; 9 nucleotides align to TRBD2. V dropped 3 bases and J dropped 3; count of bases not matched to a gene: 12. From germline, CDR1 is SQVTM and CDR2 ANQGSEA. The CDR3 extends over 16 amino acids. In DNA, the CDR3 is TGCAGCGTTGAGGGCCAGCGGGGGGATGGGGACTACGAGCAGTACTTC. Residues: CSVEGQRGDGDYEQYF.

The rearrangement links TRBV28 to TRBJ2-7; tentatively, D is TRBD1 (6 bases). Germline loops: CDR1 MDHEN, CDR2 SYDVKM. The CDR3 totals 14 residues. The V and J ends lost 6 bases and 2 bases respectively, with 14 bases between them. The CDR3 nucleotides read TGTGCCAGCAGCCTCCCGGGACACACCTACGAGCAGTACTTC. This gives the protein CASSLPGHTYEQYF.

The genes are TRBV6-5 and TRBJ2-3, with 9 bases fitting TRBD2. This CDR3 is built from 14 residues. Germline assignment: CDR1 MNHEY and CDR2 SVGAGI. J was trimmed by 4 bases and V by 9 bases; bases with no gene match: 8. CDR3 nucleotides: TGTGCCAGTGGGCGGCTAGCGGGATCAGATACGCAGTATTTT. It codes for CASGRLAGSDTQYF.